This T cell receptor beta chain was identified during a study of T cells in Graves' hyperthyroidism and ophthalmopathy. Amplification of TCR beta CDR3 regions used RNA as the template. An initial round of RT-PCR targeting the TCR CDR3 relied on the HTBI primer set. TCRdb re-derived calls from the multiplex PCR reads in MiXCR, one entry per CDR3 protein. The table shows about 270,000 distinct CDR3 sequences, with about 20% occurring only once. Diagnoses used clinical symptoms, serum thyroxine and TRAb, thyroid ultrasound and orbital computed tomography. This sample holds PBMCs from around 9.9 ml fresh peripheral blood. This clonotype has only a few counts. The CDR3 extends over 12 amino acids. V lost 6 bases to trimming and J lost 0 bases, with 5 bases between them.

What was sequenced was blood. The sequence was collected from a man aged 30 to 39 with Graves' ophthalmopathy. This chain joins TRBV12-3 or TRBV12-4 and TRBJ1-1; D is unresolved. CDR3: CASSVMNTEAFF. The CDR3 coding sequence is TGTGCCAGCAGCGTCATGAACACTGAAGCTTTCTTT.